The 11 T cell receptor beta chains below come from one sample, sequenced in a study of tumor-infiltrating lymphocytes in primary liver carcinoma. A primer in the constant region served to generate TCR beta cDNA from around 500 ng of total RNA. Researchers made the TCR beta libraries by running three nested multiplex PCR rounds with slightly modified ARM-PCR. The first two PCR rounds used TRBV1-TRBV30 primers with a Cbeta primer, around 10 cycles each. From the multiplex PCR reads, TCRdb called clonotypes with MiXCR, one entry per CDR3 protein. Among tens of thousands of distinct CDR3 sequences listed, 60% to 80% were seen once. It was from roughly 20-30 mg of unsorted bulk tissue that RNA and DNA were co-extracted. The sequenced sample consisted of liver tumor tissue from sampling region 4. Subset here: tumor region T4, right-lateral pole. These receptors all stem from a woman under 40 with primary liver carcinoma and hepatitis B virus infection.

With regard to this clonotype: One end of the junction does not line up with germline, which may come from a read error. This chain uses TRBV11-3 with TRBJ2-1; D could derive from TRBD1 or TRBD2 (5 bases each). CDR1 and CDR2 from the germline V gene are SGHNT and YENEEA. The CDR3 length is 17 residues. The CDR3, as DNA: TGTGTCAGCAGCTTAGATCTGGCAGGGAGTTCCTACAATGAGCAGTTCTTT. It translates to CVSSLDLAGSSYNEQFF. Filled out from reference TRBV11-3 and TRBJ2-1, the complete variable domain reads EAGVVQSPRYKIIEKKQPVAFWCNPISGHNTLYWYLQNLGQGPELLIRYENEEAVDDSQLPKDRFSAERLKGVDSTLKIQPAELGDSAVYLCVSSLDLAGSSYNEQFFGPGTRLTVL.

On this clonotype itself: In this CDR3 the conserved last residue, phenylalanine or tryptophan, is missing, so a read error is likely. The rearrangement uses TRBV13 and TRBJ1-1, with D possibly TRBD1 on 6 matching bases. The CDR3 has 17 residues. The germline gives CDR1 PRHDT, CDR2 FYEKMQ (reference sequence). CDR3 DNA sequence: TGTGCCAACAGCTTAGGAGGGTTTGGTATTGGGGGCACCGAAGCTTTCTCA. This gives the protein CANSLGGFGIGGTEAFS.

Worth noting for this clonotype: Since a much larger clone is just one base distant, this may be a read error. The chain recombines TRBV20-1 with TRBJ1-2, with D maybe TRBD1 (5 bases). The CDR3 sequence is 14 residues long. CDR1 DFQATT and CDR2 SNEGSKA come from the germline V gene (reference sequence). The CDR3 region is CNARDDSNKDGYTF. CDR3 nucleotide sequence: TGCAATGCTAGAGATGACAGTAACAAGGATGGCTACACCTTC.

This clonotype occurred a few times. A much larger clone lies a single base off, so this may be a read error. V and J are TRBV11-2 and TRBJ2-5; no reliable D call. Germline CDR1 SGHAT, CDR2 FQNNGV. The CDR3 has 12 amino acids. The CDR3 spells CASSLVEESQYF. The DNA for the CDR3 is TGTGCCAGCAGCTTAGTAGAAGAGAGCCAGTACTTC.

In its sample, this clonotype ranks as hyperexpanded. V is TRBV4-2 and J is TRBJ1-4; D is ambiguous. The CDR3 runs 12 residues. CDR1 and CDR2 from the germline V gene are LGHNA and YNFKEQ. V was clipped by 0 bases and J by 8 bases, with 4 bases between them. This CDR3 is CASSQDREKLFF. CDR3 DNA: TGTGCCAGCAGCCAAGATAGGGAAAAACTGTTTTTT.

CDR3 sequence (DNA): TGCAGCAGCAGCGTACTAGTGGGAGGGCCCCGTTCGAACACCGGGGAGCTGTTTTTT. Protein product: CSSSVLVGGPRSNTGELFF. The chain carries TRBV4-3 and TRBJ2-2; TRBD2 matches at 7 bases. In germline, CDR1 is LGHNA, CDR2 YSLEER. The CDR3 length is 19 residues.

This sequence joins TRBV5-1 and TRBJ2-7; TRBD2 is a possible D gene (5 bases). This CDR3 is 15 amino acids long. V lost 4 bases and J lost 10, with 24 bases in between. Germline V gene sequence: CDR1 SGHRS, CDR2 YFSETQ. This chain's CDR3 is CASSPRADFVYGQYF. CDR3 in DNA: TGCGCCAGCAGCCCAAGGGCGGACTTCGTTTATGGACAGTACTTC.

On this clonotype: A single base separates this from a much larger clone, so it may be a read error. The chain uses TRBV20-1 and TRBJ1-3, with a tentative D call TRBD1 (5 bases). Germline lookup yields CDR1 DFQATT and CDR2 SNEGSKA (reference sequence). The CDR3 extends over 15 amino acids. DNA for the CDR3: TGCAGTGGTAGAGCCCCAGGGCTCTCTGGAAACACCATATATTTT. This encodes CSGRAPGLSGNTIYF.

This clonotype has more than one count but fewer than ten. The chain couples TRBV29-1 to TRBJ2-1, with no clear D. V was pared by 4 bases and J by 9 bases, with 10 bases between. The CDR3 is made up of 11 amino acids. Germline-derived CDR1 and CDR2 are SQVTM and ANQGSEA. The CDR3 here is CSVALDVEQFF. CDR3 DNA: TGCAGCGTTGCGCTAGATGTTGAGCAGTTCTTC.

In its sample, this clonotype was seen many times. This rearrangement joins TRBV25-1 to TRBJ2-2; TRBD1 aligns across 10 bases. Germline CDR1 reads MGHDK; CDR2 reads SYGVNS. The CDR3 spans 13 residues. Trimming at V came to 9 bases and at J to 7 bases, leaving 5 bases not matched to a gene. CDR3 sequence (DNA): TGTGCCAGTCGGACAGGGGGTATCGGGGAGCTGTTTTTT. This encodes CASRTGGIGELFF. The whole variable domain, remainder taken from reference TRBV25-1 and TRBJ2-2, is EADIYQTPRYLVIGTGKKITLECSQTMGHDKMYWYQQDPGMELHLIHYSYGVNSTEKGDLSSESTVSRIRTEHFPLTLESARPSHTSQYLCASRTGGIGELFFGEGSRLTVL.

Details on this clonotype: Relative to the germline gene, one junction end is altered; a read error may explain this. The V gene is TRBV11-2, the J gene TRBJ2-2; no firm D call. CDR3 length: 16 residues. Germline V lookup: CDR1 SGHAT, CDR2 FQNNGV. The chain's CDR3 is CTSSPDPQMNTGELFF. Written as DNA, the CDR3 is TGTACCAGCAGTCCCGATCCCCAAATGAACACCGGGGAGCTGTTTTTT. Complete variable domain (other parts from reference TRBV11-2 and TRBJ2-2): EAGVAQSPRYKIIEKRQSVAFWCNPISGHATLYWYQQILGQGPKLLIQFQNNGVVDDSQLPKDRFSAERLKGVDSTLKIQPAKLEDSAVYLCTSSPDPQMNTGELFFGEGSRLTVL.